The rows below give T cell receptor beta chains drawn from one sample of a study of blood T cell repertoires in COVID-19. The assay was immunoSEQ multiplex PCR, and TCRdb's table has in-frame clones only and misses some. The table shows around 99,000 clones, with approximately 87% occurring only once. The sample taken for sequencing was peripheral blood. Receptors originate from a woman aged 60 to 75 with acute or convalescent COVID-19. CDR3s include the opening cysteine and the closing phenylalanine or tryptophan. D genes are given only for firm matches. A clone size is listed for some rows: how often the clone was seen (once, few, many), or a class if it is expanded.

d_gene | j_gene | v_gene | abundance | CDR3aa | CDR3nt
. | TRBJ1-2 | TRBV4-1 | . | CASRRNSGGRYYGYTF | TGCGCCAGCAGACGTAACTCCGGGGGGAGATACTATGGCTACACCTTC
TRBD1 | TRBJ1-6 | TRBV30 | . | CAWSEGGTGVSPLHF | TGTGCCTGGAGCGAGGGGGGGACAGGGGTTTCACCCCTCCACTTT
TRBD1 | TRBJ2-3 | TRBV29-1 | . | CSVVTSDRGPPTTQYF | TGCAGCGTCGTGACCTCGGACAGGGGCCCCCCAACCACGCAGTATTTT
. | TRBJ1-4 | TRBV5-5 | . | CASSGHPNEKLFF | TGTGCCAGCAGCGGCCACCCTAATGAAAAACTGTTTTTT
. | TRBJ1-5 | TRBV15 | . | CATSSPFSQPQHF | TGTGCCACCAGCAGTCCTTTTTCTCAGCCCCAGCATTTT
. | TRBJ1-5 | TRBV5-6 | . | CASSLAGNQPQHF | TGTGCCAGCAGCTTGGCGGGCAATCAGCCCCAGCATTTT
. | TRBJ2-3 | TRBV7-7 | . | CASSPRDSTTDTQYF | TGTGCTAGCAGCCCCAGGGACTCTACCACAGATACGCAGTATTTT
TRBD2 | TRBJ2-1 | TRBV29-1 | . | CSETSGVYNEQFF | TGCAGCGAGACTAGCGGGGTCTACAATGAGCAGTTCTTC
. | TRBJ2-7 | TRBV28 | . | CASSFIGATYEQYF | TGTGCCAGCAGTTTTATAGGGGCGACCTACGAGCAGTACTTC
. | TRBJ1-1 | TRBV2 | . | CASRGQWNTEAFF | TGTGCCAGCAGAGGACAGTGGAACACTGAAGCTTTCTTT
. | TRBJ1-2 | TRBV5-5 | . | CASSFFLSVGAYGYTF | TGTGCCAGCAGCTTTTTCCTATCGGTGGGCGCCTATGGCTACACCTTC
. | TRBJ1-5 | TRBV5-6 | . | CASSTGGQPQHF | TGTGCCAGCAGCACAGGTGGACAGCCCCAGCATTTT
. | TRBJ1-4 | TRBV19 | . | CASRRTGVANEKLFF | TGTGCCAGCAGAAGAACGGGAGTGGCTAATGAAAAACTGTTTTTT
TRBD1 | TRBJ1-5 | TRBV7-9 | . | CASSLGTGSNQPQHF | TGTGCCAGCAGCTTAGGGACAGGGAGCAATCAGCCCCAGCATTTT
TRBD1 | TRBJ1-1 | TRBV5-1 | . | CASSSGTGGTEAFF | TGCGCCAGCAGCTCCGGGACAGGGGGCACTGAAGCTTTCTTT
. | TRBJ2-7 | TRBV7-2 | . | CASRQGQGPYEQYF | TGTGCCAGCCGTCAGGGGCAGGGCCCCTACGAGCAGTACTTC
TRBD2 | TRBJ2-7 | TRBV19 | . | CASSIGGAYEQYF | TGTGCCAGTAGTATCGGGGGGGCCTACGAGCAGTACTTC
TRBD2 | TRBJ2-1 | TRBV29-1 | . | CSVRGGAGGPGNNEQFF | TGCAGCGTTCGGGGGGGAGCGGGAGGGCCTGGGAACAATGAGCAGTTCTTC
TRBD1 | TRBJ1-5 | TRBV7-6 | few | CASSFGVDRDGNQPQHF | TGTGCCAGCAGCTTTGGGGTGGACAGGGATGGCAATCAGCCCCAGCATTTT
. | TRBJ2-5 | TRBV28 | . | CASSLGRSETQYF | TGTGCCAGCAGTTTAGGGCGCTCTGAGACCCAGTACTTC
. | TRBJ1-5 | TRBV6-6 | . | CASSGHDNQPQHF | TGTGCCAGCAGTGGACACGACAATCAGCCCCAGCATTTT
. | TRBJ1-5 | TRBV18 | . | CASSREGGQPQHF | TGTGCCAGCTCCCGAGAGGGAGGCCAGCCCCAGCATTTT
TRBD2 | TRBJ2-2 | TRBV7-2 | . | CASSWTSGNTGELFF | TGTGCCAGCAGCTGGACTAGCGGGAACACCGGGGAGCTGTTTTTT
. | TRBJ1-2 | TRBV6-6 | . | CASSTGANYGYTF | TGTGCCAGCAGTACTGGAGCTAACTATGGCTACACCTTC
. | TRBJ1-3 | TRBV7-6 | . | CASSLGSGLGGNTIYF | TGTGCCAGCAGCTTAGGATCAGGGTTAGGTGGAAACACCATATATTTT
TRBD1 | TRBJ1-5 | TRBV28 | . | CASRTGGGNQPQHF | TGTGCCAGCAGAACAGGGGGTGGCAATCAGCCCCAGCATTTT